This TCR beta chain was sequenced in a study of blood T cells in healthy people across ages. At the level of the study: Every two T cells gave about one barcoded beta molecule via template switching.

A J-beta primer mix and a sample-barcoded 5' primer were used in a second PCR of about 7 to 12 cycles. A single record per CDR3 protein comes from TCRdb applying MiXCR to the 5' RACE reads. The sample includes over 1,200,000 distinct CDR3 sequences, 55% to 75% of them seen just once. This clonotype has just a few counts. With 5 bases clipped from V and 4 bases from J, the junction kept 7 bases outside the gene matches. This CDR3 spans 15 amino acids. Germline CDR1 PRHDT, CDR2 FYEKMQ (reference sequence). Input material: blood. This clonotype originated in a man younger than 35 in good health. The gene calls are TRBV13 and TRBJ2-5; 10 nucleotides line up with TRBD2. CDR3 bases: TGTGCCAGCAGCGGGGGACTAGCGATTGGAGAGACCCAGTACTTC. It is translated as CASSGGLAIGETQYF.